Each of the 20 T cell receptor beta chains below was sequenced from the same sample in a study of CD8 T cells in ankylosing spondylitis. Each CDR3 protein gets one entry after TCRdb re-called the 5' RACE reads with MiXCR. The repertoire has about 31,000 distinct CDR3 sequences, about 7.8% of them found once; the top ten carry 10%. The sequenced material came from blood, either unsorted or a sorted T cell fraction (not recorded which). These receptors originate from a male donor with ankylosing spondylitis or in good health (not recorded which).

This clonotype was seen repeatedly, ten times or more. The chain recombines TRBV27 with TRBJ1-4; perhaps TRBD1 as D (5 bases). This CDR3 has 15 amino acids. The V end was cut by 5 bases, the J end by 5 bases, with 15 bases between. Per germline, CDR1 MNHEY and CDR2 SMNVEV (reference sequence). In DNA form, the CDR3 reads TGTGCCAGCAGTGGCAACAGGTTCGCAAATGAAAAACTGTTTTTT. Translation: CASSGNRFANEKLFF.

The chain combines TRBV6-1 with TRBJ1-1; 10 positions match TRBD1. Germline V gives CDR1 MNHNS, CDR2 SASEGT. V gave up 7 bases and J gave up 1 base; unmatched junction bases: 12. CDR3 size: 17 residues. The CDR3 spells CASIHRDRGLRNTEAFF. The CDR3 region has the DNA TGTGCCAGCATCCACCGGGACAGGGGCCTCCGGAACACTGAAGCTTTCTTT.

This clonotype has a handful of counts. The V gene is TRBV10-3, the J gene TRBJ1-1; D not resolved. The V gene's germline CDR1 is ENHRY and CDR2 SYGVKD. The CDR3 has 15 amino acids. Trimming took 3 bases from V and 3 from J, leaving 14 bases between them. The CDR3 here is CAISDLDPAYTEAFF. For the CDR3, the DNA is TGTGCCATCAGTGATTTAGACCCCGCGTACACTGAAGCTTTCTTT.

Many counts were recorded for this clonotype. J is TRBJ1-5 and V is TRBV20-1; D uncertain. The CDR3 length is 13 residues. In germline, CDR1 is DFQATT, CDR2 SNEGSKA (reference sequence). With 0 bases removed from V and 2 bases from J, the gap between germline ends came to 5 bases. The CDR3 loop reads CSARDWGNQPQHF. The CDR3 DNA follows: TGCAGTGCTAGAGATTGGGGCAATCAGCCCCAGCATTTT.

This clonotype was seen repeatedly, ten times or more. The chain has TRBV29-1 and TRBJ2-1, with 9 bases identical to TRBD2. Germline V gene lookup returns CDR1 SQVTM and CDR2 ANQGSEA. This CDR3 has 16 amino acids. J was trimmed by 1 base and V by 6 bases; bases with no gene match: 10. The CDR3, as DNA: TGCAGCGTAACGGGACTAGCATTCTCGTCCTACAATGAGCAGTTCTTC. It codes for CSVTGLAFSSYNEQFF.

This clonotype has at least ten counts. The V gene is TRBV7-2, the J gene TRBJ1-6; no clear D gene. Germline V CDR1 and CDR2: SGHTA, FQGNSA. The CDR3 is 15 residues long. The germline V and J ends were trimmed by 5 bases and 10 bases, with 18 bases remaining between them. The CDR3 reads CASSQPLVRSSPLHF. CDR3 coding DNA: TGTGCCAGCAGCCAGCCCCTGGTTCGGTCATCACCCCTCCACTTT.

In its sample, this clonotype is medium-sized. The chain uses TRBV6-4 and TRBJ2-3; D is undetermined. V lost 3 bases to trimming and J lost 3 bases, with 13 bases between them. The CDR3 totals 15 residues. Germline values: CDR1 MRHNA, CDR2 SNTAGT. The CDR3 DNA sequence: TGTGCCAGCAGTGAAGAAGGTAGCCAGACAGATACGCAGTATTTT. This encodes CASSEEGSQTDTQYF.

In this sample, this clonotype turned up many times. As DNA, the CDR3 is TGCAGCGTTGAATCGAGCGGGTGGTACAATGAGCAGTTCTTC. It codes for CSVESSGWYNEQFF. J is TRBJ2-1 and V is TRBV29-1, with D maybe TRBD2 (6 bases). The CDR3 totals 14 residues. The V end was cut by 2 bases, the J end by 4 bases, with 12 bases between. CDR1 and CDR2 from the germline V gene are SQVTM and ANQGSEA.

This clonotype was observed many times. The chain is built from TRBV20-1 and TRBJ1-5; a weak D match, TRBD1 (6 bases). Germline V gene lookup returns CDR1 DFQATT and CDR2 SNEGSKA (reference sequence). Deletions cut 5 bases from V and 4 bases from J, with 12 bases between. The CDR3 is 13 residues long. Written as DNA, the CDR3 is TGCAGTGCTTTGGACAGCCCGAATCAGCCCCAGCATTTT. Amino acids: CSALDSPNQPQHF.

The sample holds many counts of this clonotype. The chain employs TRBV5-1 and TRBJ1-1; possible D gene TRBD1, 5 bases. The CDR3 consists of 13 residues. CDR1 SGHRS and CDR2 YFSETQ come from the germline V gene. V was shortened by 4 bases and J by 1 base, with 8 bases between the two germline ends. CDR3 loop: CASSKTENTEAFF. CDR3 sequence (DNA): TGCGCCAGCAGCAAGACAGAGAACACTGAAGCTTTCTTT.

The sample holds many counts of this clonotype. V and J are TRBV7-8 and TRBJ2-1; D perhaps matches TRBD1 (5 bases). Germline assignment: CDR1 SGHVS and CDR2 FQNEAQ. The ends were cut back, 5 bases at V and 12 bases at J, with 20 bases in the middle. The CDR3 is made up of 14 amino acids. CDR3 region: CASSQGPWSIVQFF. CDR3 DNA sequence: TGTGCCAGCAGCCAGGGCCCTTGGTCTATAGTGCAGTTCTTC.

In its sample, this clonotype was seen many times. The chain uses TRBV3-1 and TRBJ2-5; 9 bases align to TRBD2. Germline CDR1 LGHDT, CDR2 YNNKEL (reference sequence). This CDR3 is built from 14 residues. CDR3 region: CGAGLAGRTETQYF. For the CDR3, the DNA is TGTGGAGCGGGGCTAGCGGGAAGGACGGAGACCCAGTACTTC.

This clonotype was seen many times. CDR3 DNA sequence: TGCAGTGCTAGGGAACCGGGGACCATAGGGCGTACGCAGTATTTT. It translates to CSAREPGTIGRTQYF. J is TRBJ2-3 and V is TRBV20-1; TRBD1 or TRBD2 may be the D gene (5 bases each). The germline V gene has CDR1 DFQATT and CDR2 SNEGSKA (reference sequence). The CDR3 consists of 15 residues. The V end was cut by 3 bases, the J end by 8 bases, with 21 bases between.

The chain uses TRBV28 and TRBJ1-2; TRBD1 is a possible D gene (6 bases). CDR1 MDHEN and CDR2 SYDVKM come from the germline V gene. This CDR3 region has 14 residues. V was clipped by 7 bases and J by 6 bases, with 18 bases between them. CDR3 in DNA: TGTGCCAGCAAACCCCTCGGGGGCCGCGATGGCTACACCTTC. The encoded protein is CASKPLGGRDGYTF.

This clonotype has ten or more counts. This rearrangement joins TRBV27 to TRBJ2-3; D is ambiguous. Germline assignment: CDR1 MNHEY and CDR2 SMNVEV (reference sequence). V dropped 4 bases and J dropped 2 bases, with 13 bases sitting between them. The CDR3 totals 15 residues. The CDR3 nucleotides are TGTGCCAGCAGTTGGCGCTCTCCCTTCACAGATACGCAGTATTTT. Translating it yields CASSWRSPFTDTQYF.

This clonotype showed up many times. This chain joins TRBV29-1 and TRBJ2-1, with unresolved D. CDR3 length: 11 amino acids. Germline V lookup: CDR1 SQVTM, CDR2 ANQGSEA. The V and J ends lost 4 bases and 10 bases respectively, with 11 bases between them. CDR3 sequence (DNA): TGCAGCGTTGGTGCCGAGGAAGAGCAGTTCTTC. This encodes CSVGAEEEQFF.

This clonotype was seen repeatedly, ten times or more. This CDR3 is CASSQGVSDLQETQYF. The CDR3, as DNA: TGTGCCAGCAGCCAAGGGGTTTCGGACTTACAAGAGACCCAGTACTTC. The chain joins TRBV3-1 to TRBJ2-5, with D possibly being TRBD2 (5 bases). This CDR3 has 16 residues. Germline V gene lookup returns CDR1 LGHDT and CDR2 YNNKEL (reference sequence). Trimming pared 1 base from V and 2 bases from J, leaving 14 bases between.

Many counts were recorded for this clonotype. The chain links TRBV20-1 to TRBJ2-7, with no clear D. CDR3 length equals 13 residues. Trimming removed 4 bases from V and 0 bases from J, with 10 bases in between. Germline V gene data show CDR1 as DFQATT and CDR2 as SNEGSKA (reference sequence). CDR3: CSATSESSYEQYF. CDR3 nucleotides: TGCAGTGCTACGAGCGAAAGCTCCTACGAGCAGTACTTC.

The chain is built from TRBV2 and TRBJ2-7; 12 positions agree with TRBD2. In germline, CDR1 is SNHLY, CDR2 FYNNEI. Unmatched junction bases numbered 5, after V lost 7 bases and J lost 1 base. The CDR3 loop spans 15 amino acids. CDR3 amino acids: CASKWGLAGSYEQYF. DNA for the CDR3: TGTGCCAGCAAATGGGGACTAGCGGGTTCCTACGAGCAGTACTTC. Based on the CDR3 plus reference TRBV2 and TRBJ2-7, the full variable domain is EPEVTQTPSHQVTQMGQEVILRCVPISNHLYFYWYRQILGQKVEFLVSFYNNEISEKSEIFDDQFSVERPDGSNFTLKIRSTKLEDSAMYFCASKWGLAGSYEQYFGPGTRLTVT.

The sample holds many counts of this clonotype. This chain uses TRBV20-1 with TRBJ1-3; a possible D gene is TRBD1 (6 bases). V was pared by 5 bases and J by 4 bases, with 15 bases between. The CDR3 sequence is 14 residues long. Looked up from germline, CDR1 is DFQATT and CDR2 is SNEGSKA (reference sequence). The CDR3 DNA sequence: TGCAGTGCTCGCCAGGGGTCGGGAGGAAACACCATATATTTT. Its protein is CSARQGSGGNTIYF.